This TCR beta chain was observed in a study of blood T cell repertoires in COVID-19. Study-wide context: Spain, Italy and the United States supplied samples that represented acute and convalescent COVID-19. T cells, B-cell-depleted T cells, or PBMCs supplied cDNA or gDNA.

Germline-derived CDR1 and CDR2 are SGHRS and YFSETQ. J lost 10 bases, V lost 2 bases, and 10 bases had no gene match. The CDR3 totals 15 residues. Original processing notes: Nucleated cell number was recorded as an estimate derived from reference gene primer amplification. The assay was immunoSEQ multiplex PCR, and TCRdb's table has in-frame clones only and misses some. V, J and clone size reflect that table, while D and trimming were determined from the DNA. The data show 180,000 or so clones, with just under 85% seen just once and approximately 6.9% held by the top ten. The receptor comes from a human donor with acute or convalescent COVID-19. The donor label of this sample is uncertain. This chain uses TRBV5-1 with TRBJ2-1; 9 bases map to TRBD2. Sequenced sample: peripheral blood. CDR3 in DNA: TGCGCCAGCAGCTTAATGCCGCGGGAGGGGAGGGAGCAGTTCTTC. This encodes CASSLMPREGREQFF.